This T cell receptor beta chain was obtained from a study of beta chain features in type 1 diabetes. Trimming stripped 4 bases from V and 7 bases from J, with 12 bases between. The germline V gene encodes CDR1 SGHRS and CDR2 YFSETQ. There are 13 residues in the CDR3. In the case of this clone: The target antigen is unknown.

Study-level points and caveats: For patients and controls alike, PCR might favor shorter templates to the same degree. A potential influence of HLA type upon TCRB rearrangement remained unresolved herein.

Expressed TCRB transcripts got sequenced, as all isolated RNA was reverse transcribed. Sequencing used immunoSEQ multiplex PCR; TCRdb keeps in-frame clones, though not all of them. The table records almost 350,000 clones, 6.5% to 10% of them present only once. The receptor's source is a young woman in good health. Input material: central memory CD4+ T cells from blood. The chain employs TRBV5-1 and TRBJ2-4; possibly TRBD1 for D (6 bases). For the CDR3, the DNA is TGCGCCAGCAGCCGGATGGGGGCGAACATTCAGTACTTC. Its protein product is CASSRMGANIQYF.